The 20 T cell receptor beta chains below all came from one sample that was sequenced in a study of shared clonotypes between healthy human individuals. Generated by immunoSEQ multiplex PCR, the TCRdb table keeps only in-frame clones and is missing some. This sample carries just over 2,000,000 clones, approximately 94% of them seen once, and the ten largest clones take 0.85% to 1.2%. Terminally differentiated effector memory CD45RA+ cells were left out of the naive CD8 fraction, which was CD45RO-negative and positively selected for CCR7. Sequenced input: naive CD8+ T cells sorted from blood. Receptors originate from a man between 18 and 29 years old in good health.

The gene calls are TRBV7-9 and TRBJ2-3; TRBD1 matches at 7 bases. Losses at the gene ends were 4 bases for V and 0 bases for J; bases not matched to a gene: 7. This CDR3 region has 16 residues. Per the germline V gene, CDR1 is SEHNR and CDR2 is FQNEAQ (reference sequence). CDR3: CASSWRPGQSTDTQYF. The CDR3 coding sequence is TGTGCCAGCAGCTGGAGGCCGGGACAGAGCACAGATACGCAGTATTTT.

The CDR3 coding sequence is TGTGCCAGCACCGGGACAGGGGGTTTCTACGAGCAGTACTTC. This encodes CASTGTGGFYEQYF. This chain links TRBV6-5 with TRBJ2-7, with 11 nucleotides matching TRBD1. V lost 7 bases and J lost 3; bases outside the gene matches: 5. Germline V gene lookup returns CDR1 MNHEY and CDR2 SVGAGI. The CDR3 is made up of 14 amino acids.

The chain uses TRBV9 and TRBJ2-3, with TRBD1 as a possible D gene (6 bases). CDR3 length: 14 residues. Trimming cost V 4 bases and J 6 bases, with 15 bases left between them. Germline V gene lookup returns CDR1 SGDLS and CDR2 YYNGEE. CDR3 nucleotides: TGTGCCAGCAGCTTTGGGGGCTTGATGGATACGCAGTATTTT. This gives the protein CASSFGGLMDTQYF.

The V and J genes are TRBV5-1 and TRBJ1-2; no definite D call. The CDR3 is 12 amino acids. Trimming removed 4 bases from V and 8 bases from J, with 12 bases in between. The germline V gene encodes CDR1 SGHRS and CDR2 YFSETQ. The CDR3 loop is CASSETREGYTF. Written as DNA, the CDR3 is TGCGCCAGCAGCGAAACTAGGGAGGGCTACACCTTC.

V is TRBV19 and J is TRBJ1-6; weak D call: TRBD1 (5 bases). Trimming cost V 5 bases and J 10 bases, with 12 bases left between them. Germline V gene lookup returns CDR1 LNHDA and CDR2 SQIVND (reference sequence). The CDR3 has 13 amino acids. The CDR3 loop reads CASSYMWDSPLHF. DNA of the CDR3: TGTGCCAGTAGTTATATGTGGGACTCACCCCTCCACTTT.

This rearrangement joins TRBV5-1 to TRBJ2-1, with 9 nucleotides matching TRBD2. V was clipped by 2 bases and J by 9 bases; unmatched bases: 6. Germline loops: CDR1 SGHRS, CDR2 YFSETQ. This CDR3 region has 14 residues. As DNA, the CDR3 is TGCGCCAGCAGCTTCACTAGCGGGCACCTTGAGCAGTTCTTC. Translation: CASSFTSGHLEQFF.

With regard to this clone: Additional DNA sequences in this sample encode the identical CDR3. The chain joins TRBV2 to TRBJ2-7, with TRBD1 matching over 9 bases. The CDR3 is made up of 14 amino acids. Germline loops: CDR1 SNHLY, CDR2 FYNNEI. Trimming at V came to 4 bases and at J to 2 bases, leaving 3 bases not matched to a gene. Here the CDR3 reads CASSAGQGTYEQYF. The DNA for the CDR3 is TGTGCCAGCAGTGCGGGACAGGGAACCTACGAGCAGTACTTC.

In regard to this clone: The germline gene is not matched at one end of the junction; a read error may be the cause. V is TRBV27 and J is TRBJ2-7, with TRBD2 matching 8 bases. The CDR3 sequence is 17 residues long. In germline, CDR1 is MNHEY, CDR2 SMNVEV (reference sequence). CDR3 protein: CASSVSSPGTRIGEQYF. In DNA, the CDR3 is TGTGCCAGCAGTGTATCCTCGCCCGGGACTAGGATTGGCGAGCAGTACTTC.

This clone was counted a single time. The chain carries TRBV5-6 and TRBJ1-3; a weak D match, TRBD1 (5 bases). V was cut by 4 bases and J by 0 bases, with 17 bases left in between. CDR3 length: 17 amino acids. Germline CDR1 is SGHDT and CDR2 is YYEEEE. CDR3 protein: CASSPKGTGSSGNTIYF. The CDR3, as DNA: TGTGCCAGCAGCCCGAAGGGGACGGGGAGCTCTGGAAACACCATATATTTT.

In its sample, this clone was seen once. Other nucleotide sequences in the sample specify the same CDR3. The V and J genes are TRBV28 and TRBJ1-1; D is unresolved. The CDR3 extends over 12 amino acids. Germline V lookup: CDR1 MDHEN, CDR2 SYDVKM. V gave up 5 bases and J gave up 4 bases, with 8 bases separating them. CDR3 region: CASSLSSTEAFF. CDR3 DNA: TGTGCCAGCAGTCTCTCGTCCACTGAAGCTTTCTTT.

The chain recombines TRBV5-6 with TRBJ1-2, with TRBD1 matching 7 bases. V was clipped by 4 bases and J by 5 bases; unmatched bases: 8. Germline CDR1 and CDR2: SGHDT and YYEEEE. The CDR3 is made up of 14 amino acids. The CDR3 loop reads CASSPGTAYYGYTF. CDR3 sequence (DNA): TGTGCCAGCAGCCCGGGGACAGCCTATTATGGCTACACCTTC.

The chain employs TRBV28 and TRBJ1-1, with a possible D match to TRBD1 (6 bases). This CDR3 comprises 15 residues. Germline V gene data show CDR1 as MDHEN and CDR2 as SYDVKM. Trimming took 2 bases from V and 3 from J, leaving 13 bases between them. CDR3: CASSLEGQGYTEAFF. Here the CDR3 DNA reads TGTGCCAGCAGTTTAGAGGGACAAGGGTACACTGAAGCTTTCTTT.

This sequence joins TRBV4-1 and TRBJ1-5, with 9 bases fitting TRBD1. Germline CDR1 and CDR2: MGHRA and YSYEKL. The CDR3 is 15 residues long. Germline trimming cut 5 bases from V and 5 bases from J; bases unmatched to any gene: 7. DNA of the CDR3: TGCGCCAGCAGCTGGGGACAGGGAACGGATCAGCCCCAGCATTTT. It yields the protein CASSWGQGTDQPQHF.

J is TRBJ2-7 and V is TRBV7-2; D perhaps matches TRBD1 (5 bases). The germline V gene encodes CDR1 SGHTA and CDR2 FQGNSA. CDR3 length: 14 amino acids. Trimming pared 2 bases from V and 2 bases from J, leaving 10 bases between. The CDR3 is CASSLPGWTYEQYF. In nucleotides, the CDR3 is TGTGCCAGCAGCTTACCAGGGTGGACCTACGAGCAGTACTTC.

V usage is TRBV6-1 and J usage is TRBJ1-5; TRBD1 agrees at 8 bases. J gave up 7 bases and V 5 bases, and 7 bases lay outside the gene matches. CDR3 length: 14 amino acids. Looked up from germline, CDR1 is MNHNS and CDR2 is SASEGT. CDR3: CASSPGGAGQPQHF. CDR3 sequence (DNA): TGTGCCAGCAGTCCAGGGGGCGCGGGGCAGCCCCAGCATTTT.

The J gene is TRBJ1-2, the V gene TRBV28; possibly TRBD1 for D (6 bases). Germline values: CDR1 MDHEN, CDR2 SYDVKM. The V end lost 6 bases, the J end lost 1 base, and 15 bases lay between the germline ends. The CDR3 runs to 15 residues. CDR3 loop: CASRGRGGGNYGYTF. The CDR3 DNA follows: TGTGCCAGCAGAGGCAGGGGAGGAGGTAACTATGGCTACACCTTC.

The genes are TRBV27 and TRBJ2-7, with 8 bases that match TRBD1. The CDR3 has 14 amino acids. Per the germline V gene, CDR1 is MNHEY and CDR2 is SMNVEV (reference sequence). Germline trimming cut 6 bases from V and 3 bases from J; bases unmatched to any gene: 7. For the CDR3, the DNA is TGTGCCAGCAGGAGGACAGGGAACATCTACGAGCAGTACTTC. This encodes CASRRTGNIYEQYF.

The chain has TRBV11-2 and TRBJ2-7; tentatively, D is TRBD1 or TRBD2 (5 bases each). Trimming took 6 bases from V and 6 from J, leaving 15 bases between them. This CDR3 region has 13 residues. Germline assignment: CDR1 SGHAT and CDR2 FQNNGV. The CDR3 sequence: CASRTGTDREQYF. The CDR3 DNA is TGTGCCAGCAGAACCGGGACGGACCGCGAGCAGTACTTC.

The chain couples TRBV2 to TRBJ2-7; D may be TRBD2 (6 bases). Germline CDR1 reads SNHLY; CDR2 reads FYNNEI. V was clipped by 1 base and J by 9 bases, with 13 bases between them. The length of the CDR3 is 13 residues. The CDR3 sequence: CASSEDAGIGQYF. The CDR3 DNA is TGTGCCAGCAGTGAAGACGCGGGGATCGGGCAGTACTTC.

The CDR3 here is CASSIVPEGYEQYF. The CDR3 nucleotides read TGTGCCAGTAGTATAGTCCCTGAGGGCTACGAGCAGTACTTC. The chain combines TRBV19 with TRBJ2-7, with D possibly matching TRBD2 (5 bases). Germline-derived CDR1 and CDR2 are LNHDA and SQIVND (reference sequence). The CDR3 totals 14 residues. Trimming left V 1 base short and J 3 bases short, with 10 bases between.